These T cell receptor beta chains were read from a single sample in a study of blood T cell repertoires in COVID-19. The method was immunoSEQ multiplex PCR; TCRdb's version includes in-frame clones alone and lacks a portion of them. The sample has approximately 150,000 clones, 80% to 90% seen once. The sample taken for sequencing was peripheral blood. The receptors stem from a woman aged 55-69 years with acute or convalescent COVID-19. CDR3s include the opening cysteine and the closing phenylalanine or tryptophan. The D gene is left open where the match is weak. Size values are once, few and many counts, or a class for expanded clones, and some rows have none.

>-|TRBV5-1|few|TRBJ1-5
CASSLWGEGNQPQHF
TGCGCCAGCAGCTTGTGGGGGGAGGGCAATCAGCCCCAGCATTTT
>TRBD1|TRBV7-3|-|TRBJ2-7
CASGRPGTGVEEQYF
TGTGCCAGCGGCCGCCCCGGGACAGGGGTGGAGGAGCAGTACTTC
>-|TRBV4-3|-|TRBJ1-2
CASSLEGRLGYGYTF
TGCGCCAGCAGCCTAGAGGGGCGGCTTGGCTATGGCTACACCTTC
>TRBD1|TRBV10-3|-|TRBJ1-5
CAISDRQGGENQPQHF
TGTGCCATCAGTGATAGACAGGGCGGCGAGAATCAGCCCCAGCATTTT
>TRBD1|TRBV19|-|TRBJ1-1
CARLNRDRVTEAFF
TGTGCCAGATTAAACCGGGACAGGGTCACTGAAGCTTTCTTT
>TRBD2|TRBV27|once|TRBJ2-7
CASRVELAGLQYF
TGTGCCAGCAGAGTAGAACTAGCGGGCCTGCAGTACTTC
>-|TRBV18|-|TRBJ1-4
CASSRNDRKATNEKLFF
TGTGCCAGCTCACGCAACGACAGGAAAGCAACTAATGAAAAACTGTTTTTT
>-|TRBV2|-|TRBJ1-1
CASSPNRDGWTEAFF
TGTGCCAGCAGTCCGAACAGAGATGGATGGACTGAAGCTTTCTTT
>-|TRBV6-2/TRBV6-3|-|TRBJ2-7
CASSYPDSSSYEQYF
TGTGCCAGCAGTTACCCGGACAGTAGCTCCTACGAGCAGTACTTC
>-|TRBV11-2|-|TRBJ1-2
CASSLGLLDYGYTF
TGTGCCAGCAGCTTAGGCCTATTGGACTATGGCTACACCTTC
>TRBD1|TRBV6-1|few|TRBJ1-4
CASSEAQGALEELFF
TGTGCCAGCAGTGAAGCCCAGGGGGCTTTGGAGGAACTGTTTTTT
>TRBD1|TRBV27|-|TRBJ1-2
CASSSDRAWGYTF
TGTGCCAGCAGTTCCGACAGGGCCTGGGGCTACACCTTC
>-|TRBV5-1|-|TRBJ2-7
CASSLTQGAYEQYF
TGCGCCAGCAGCTTGACCCAGGGTGCCTACGAGCAGTACTTC
>-|TRBV19|-|TRBJ1-1
CASTSSRGSGEAFF
TGTGCCAGCACATCTTCCAGGGGTTCTGGTGAAGCTTTCTTT
>TRBD1|TRBV7-6|-|TRBJ1-4
CASSTQGDGEKLFF
TGTGCCAGCAGCACGCAGGGGGATGGAGAAAAACTGTTTTTT
>TRBD1|TRBV7-2|-|TRBJ1-2
CASTPGQGIYGYTF
TGTGCCAGCACCCCCGGACAGGGAATCTATGGCTACACCTTC
>-|TRBV6-5|-|TRBJ2-7
CASSLGRSLYEQYF
TGTGCCAGCAGTTTAGGCAGGTCCCTCTACGAGCAGTACTTC
>-|TRBV21-1|-|TRBJ1-2
CASSKGKRRPETGPYGYTF
TGTGCCAGCAGCAAAGGGAAAAGGAGACCTGAGACAGGACCCTATGGCTACACCTTC
>-|TRBV4-1|-|TRBJ2-2
CASSQDANGETGELFF
TGCGCCAGCAGCCAAGACGCCAACGGGGAGACCGGGGAGCTGTTTTTT
>TRBD1|TRBV6-2/TRBV6-3|few|TRBJ2-2
CASSYPDRGTGELFF
TGTGCCAGCAGTTACCCCGACAGGGGGACCGGGGAGCTGTTTTTT
>TRBD1|TRBV5-4|few|TRBJ2-7
CASSFGAGQGVYEQYF
TGTGCCAGCAGCTTTGGTGCCGGACAGGGGGTCTACGAGCAGTACTTC
>-|TRBV25-1|-|TRBJ1-4
CASSNDRSNEKLFF
TGTGCCAGCAGTAATGACAGGTCTAATGAAAAACTGTTTTTT